Sequencing of this T cell receptor beta chain was carried out in a study of shared clonotypes between healthy human individuals. Study-level background: Per-donor plates numbered three CD4 naive, three CD4 memory, two CD8 naive and one CD8 memory.

Remarks on this clone: No antigen is known for it.

Selected positively for CCR7 and CD45RO-negative, naive CD8 cells excluded terminally differentiated effector memory CD45RA+ cells. The assay was immunoSEQ multiplex PCR, and TCRdb's table has in-frame clones only and misses some. The table has about 2 million clones, about 95% seen once. Study results and caveats: Relative to their counterparts shared across all four donors, non-shared clonotypes exhibited diminished generation probabilities.

The V end was cut by 0 bases, the J end by 0 bases, with 6 bases between. This CDR3 has 15 residues. The germline gives CDR1 SGHDT, CDR2 YYEEEE. The rearrangement joins TRBV5-6 to TRBJ2-2; D remains unclear. Material: naive CD8+ T cells sorted from blood. The sequence was obtained from a young man in good health. Here the CDR3 reads CASSLEVSNTGELFF. CDR3 in DNA: TGTGCCAGCAGCTTGGAGGTTTCGAACACCGGGGAGCTGTTTTTT. The whole variable domain, remainder taken from reference TRBV5-6 and TRBJ2-2, is DAGVTQSPTHLIKTRGQQVTLRCSPKSGHDTVSWYQQALGQGPQFIFQYYEEEERQRGNFPDRFSGHQFPNYSSELNVNALLLGDSALYLCASSLEVSNTGELFFGEGSRLTVL.